The 14 T cell receptor beta chains below all came from one sample that was sequenced in a study of blood T cell repertoires in COVID-19. Assay used: immunoSEQ multiplex PCR; TCRdb lists only in-frame clones, some missing. The sample lists roughly 70,000 clones, approximately 83% seen once, with around 28% in the top ten. Sequenced material: peripheral blood. The receptors originated from a human donor in a cohort sampled during active COVID-19.

The chain carries TRBV18 and TRBJ2-5; D may be TRBD1 (5 bases). The CDR3 sequence is 14 residues long. From germline, CDR1 is KGHSH and CDR2 LQKENI. The ends were cut back, 0 bases at V and 1 base at J, with 6 bases in the middle. Here the CDR3 DNA reads TGTGCCAGCTCACCACCAGGGGCCCAAGAGACCCAGTACTTC. Translating it yields CASSPPGAQETQYF.

V gene TRBV19 combines with J gene TRBJ1-5; 9 nucleotides match TRBD1. Trimming took 4 bases from V and 3 from J; bases not matched to a gene: 4. Germline V lookup: CDR1 LNHDA, CDR2 SQIVND (reference sequence). The CDR3 contains 15 residues. The DNA for the CDR3 is TGTGCCAGTAGTACTACAGGGGGCTACAATCAGCCCCAGCATTTT. It encodes CASSTTGGYNQPQHF.

This chain links TRBV7-3 with TRBJ1-5; TRBD1 agrees at 8 bases. The CDR3 runs 19 residues. The V gene end was trimmed by 5 bases and the J gene end by 9 bases; junction bases not matched to a gene: 24. Per the germline V gene, CDR1 is SGHTA and CDR2 is FQGTGA. CDR3 sequence (DNA): TGTGCCAGCAGCCCAACAGCGGGTGGGGGACAGGCCTTAACCGGGCCCCAGCATTTT. This gives the protein CASSPTAGGGQALTGPQHF.

V gene TRBV4-1 combines with J gene TRBJ1-2; 10 bases fit TRBD1. This CDR3 has 15 residues. With V trimmed by 0 bases and J by 4 bases, 2 bases remained unmatched. The V gene's germline CDR1 is MGHRA and CDR2 YSYEKL. The CDR3 loop is CASSQETGGVYGYTF. CDR3 nucleotides: TGCGCCAGCAGCCAAGAGACAGGGGGCGTCTATGGCTACACCTTC.

V and J are TRBV6-5 and TRBJ2-5, with D tentatively TRBD2 (5 bases). Trimming cost V 6 bases and J 5 bases, with 19 bases left between them. The CDR3 sequence is 15 residues long. Germline V gene lookup returns CDR1 MNHEY and CDR2 SVGAGI. CDR3 loop: CASRKESGLEETQYF. The DNA of the CDR3 is TGTGCCAGCAGAAAGGAGTCCGGACTCGAGGAGACCCAGTACTTC.

This clone was counted between two and nine times. The rearrangement links TRBV4-1 to TRBJ1-5, with D hard to call. This CDR3 has 16 residues. V gave up 0 bases and J gave up 1 base, with 10 bases separating them. Germline-derived CDR1 and CDR2 are MGHRA and YSYEKL. The CDR3 coding sequence is TGCGCCAGCAGCCAAGATGAAGCAGGCAGCAATCAGCCCCAGCATTTT. Protein sequence: CASSQDEAGSNQPQHF.

The rearrangement links TRBV28 to TRBJ2-1, with TRBD1 matching over 12 bases. The germline gives CDR1 MDHEN, CDR2 SYDVKM. Germline trimming cut 4 bases from V and 8 bases from J; bases unmatched to any gene: 6. There are 15 residues in the CDR3. CDR3 DNA sequence: TGTGCCAGCAGTTCGCCCGGGACAGGGGGCTATGAGCAGTTCTTC. It yields the protein CASSSPGTGGYEQFF.

This rearrangement joins TRBV6-2 or TRBV6-3 to TRBJ1-1; D is unclear. Trimming cost V 2 bases and J 11 bases, with 9 bases left between them. Germline V gives CDR1 MNHEY, CDR2 SVGEGT. CDR3 size: 11 residues. The CDR3 sequence: CASSYAGFAFF. In DNA, the CDR3 is TGTGCCAGCAGTTACGCGGGGTTCGCTTTCTTT.

The chain has TRBV5-6 and TRBJ1-2; D uncertain. Trimming left V 4 bases short and J 4 bases short, with 17 bases between. CDR1 is SGHDT and CDR2 is YYEEEE in the germline V gene. The CDR3 has 15 amino acids. The CDR3 region has the DNA TGTGCCAGCAGCCCGGGCGTGGGGAGAGGCTATGGCTACACCTTC. Translated, it gives CASSPGVGRGYGYTF.

The V and J genes are TRBV29-1 and TRBJ1-2; 7 nucleotides line up with TRBD1. V lost 6 bases and J lost 5; bases outside the gene matches: 6. The germline gives CDR1 SQVTM, CDR2 ANQGSEA. The CDR3 has 12 amino acids. For the CDR3, the DNA is TGCAGCGTCAGGACAGGTGTATATGGCTACACCTTC. Amino acid sequence: CSVRTGVYGYTF.

V is TRBV29-1 and J is TRBJ2-7; 11 bases agree with TRBD1. This CDR3 comprises 13 residues. Germline V gene data show CDR1 as SQVTM and CDR2 as ANQGSEA. Losses at the gene ends were 5 bases for V and 4 bases for J; bases not matched to a gene: 4. The CDR3 nucleotides read TGCAGCGTTCGGACAGGGGGCGGGTACGAGCAGTACTTC. This translates into CSVRTGGGYEQYF.

The chain couples TRBV7-2 to TRBJ2-3; 9 nucleotides agree with TRBD2. Looked up from germline, CDR1 is SGHTA and CDR2 is FQGNSA. The CDR3 covers 16 residues. The V and J ends lost 4 bases and 4 bases, in that order; junction bases with no gene match: 9. This CDR3 is CASSWASGVQADTQYF. The CDR3 DNA follows: TGTGCCAGCAGCTGGGCTAGCGGGGTTCAAGCAGATACGCAGTATTTT.

The rearrangement links TRBV6-6 to TRBJ1-1; D is undetermined. Germline lookup yields CDR1 MNHNY and CDR2 SVGAGI (reference sequence). V was pared by 5 bases and J by 1 base, with 14 bases between. The CDR3 is made up of 15 amino acids. The CDR3 spells CASSNPRSKNTEAFF. In nucleotides, the CDR3 is TGTGCCAGCAGTAATCCCAGGTCAAAGAACACTGAAGCTTTCTTT.

The chain joins TRBV4-3 to TRBJ1-2; no reliable D call. This CDR3 is built from 14 residues. Germline V gives CDR1 LGHNA, CDR2 YSLEER. V was pared by 0 bases and J by 6 bases, with 11 bases between. The CDR3 nucleotides are TGCGCCAGCAGCCAAGACGCGGGGATTGATGGCTACACCTTC. Its protein is CASSQDAGIDGYTF.